This TCR beta chain was documented in a study of identical twins. Study-wide findings and caveats: Models predicted less out-of-frame TCR alpha sharing in monozygotic twins than was found. A partial confounding effect on zero-insertion analyses could come from invariant MAIT and iNKT cells.

TCRdb recomputed calls from the 5' RACE reads with MiXCR, one row per CDR3 protein. The sample consists of 600,000 to 700,000 distinct CDR3 sequences, over 20% of them appearing once. This clonotype appeared many times. What it recognizes is unknown. Germline-derived CDR1 and CDR2 are SGHAT and FQNNGV. V lost 2 bases and J lost 2; bases outside the gene matches: 3. CDR3 length: 16 amino acids. This same sample was also taken into another study, of T cells expressing NK-cell markers. In that study: As a fraction of CD8+ T cells, dominant NKG2C+ clonotypes reached roughly 1.0-7.5% in 5 to 7 donors.

The receptor comes from a woman aged 18-35 years in good health. Sequencing was performed on PBMCs. The chain combines TRBV11-2 with TRBJ2-1; TRBD2 matches at 10 bases. The CDR3 bases are TGTGCCAGCAGCTTACGAGCGGGGGGGCCCTACAATGAGCAGTTCTTC. Amino acid sequence: CASSLRAGGPYNEQFF.